This T cell receptor (beta chain) was captured in a study of molecular identifiers for immune sequencing clone quantification. Looked up from germline, CDR1 is LNHDA and CDR2 is SQIVND (reference sequence). V lost 3 bases to trimming and J lost 4 bases; unmatched junction nucleotides: 2. The CDR3 has 14 residues. Naive CD8 sequencing libraries were generated from approximately 20,000 to 1,000,000 sorted cells, with 10%, 30% or 50% RNA as input. This clonotype was counted ten times or more. One entry per CDR3 protein results from TCRdb running MiXCR on the PCR reads. The sample yields 600,000 to 650,000 distinct CDR3 sequences, about 20% seen once.

The TCR was taken from a human donor in good health. Some libraries in this study had Jurkat cell RNA spiked in. The chain has TRBV19 and TRBJ2-1; 8 bases are shared with TRBD2. Sample: naive CD8+ T cells from blood, with Jurkat cell RNA spiked in. Subset noted: FACS-sorted CD8+CD4-CCR7+CD45RA+ naive T cells. The CDR3 reads CASSIASGYNEQFF. The CDR3 coding sequence is TGTGCCAGTAGTATCGCTAGCGGGTACAATGAGCAGTTCTTC.